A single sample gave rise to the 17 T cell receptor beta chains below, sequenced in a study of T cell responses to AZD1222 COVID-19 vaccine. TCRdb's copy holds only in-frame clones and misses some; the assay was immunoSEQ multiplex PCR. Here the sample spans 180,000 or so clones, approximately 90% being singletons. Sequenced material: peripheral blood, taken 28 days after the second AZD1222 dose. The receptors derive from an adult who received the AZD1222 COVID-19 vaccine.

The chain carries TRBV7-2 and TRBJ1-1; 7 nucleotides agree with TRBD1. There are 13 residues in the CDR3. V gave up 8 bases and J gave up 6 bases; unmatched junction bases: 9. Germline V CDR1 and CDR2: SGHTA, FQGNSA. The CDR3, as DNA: TGTGCCAGCCCAACTGCAGGGGGGGCTGAAGCTTTCTTT. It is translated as CASPTAGGAEAFF. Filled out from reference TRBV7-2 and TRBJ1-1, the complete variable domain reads GAGVSQSPSNKVTEKGKDVELRCDPISGHTALYWYRQSLGQGLEFLIYFQGNSAPDKSGLPSDRFSAERTGGSVSTLTIQRTQQEDSAVYLCASPTAGGAEAFFGQGTRLTVV.

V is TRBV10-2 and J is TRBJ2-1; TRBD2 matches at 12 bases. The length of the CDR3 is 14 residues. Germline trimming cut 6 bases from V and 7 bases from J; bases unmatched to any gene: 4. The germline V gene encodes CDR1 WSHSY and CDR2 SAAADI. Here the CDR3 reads CASRTSGGPNEQFF. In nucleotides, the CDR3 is TGCGCCAGCAGGACTAGCGGGGGACCAAATGAGCAGTTCTTC.

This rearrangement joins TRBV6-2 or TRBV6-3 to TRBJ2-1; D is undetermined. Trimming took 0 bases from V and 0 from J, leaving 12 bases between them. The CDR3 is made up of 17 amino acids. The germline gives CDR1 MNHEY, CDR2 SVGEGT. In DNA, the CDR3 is TGTGCCAGCAGTTACTCGTCCCCAGAGCTCTCCTACAATGAGCAGTTCTTC. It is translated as CASSYSSPELSYNEQFF.

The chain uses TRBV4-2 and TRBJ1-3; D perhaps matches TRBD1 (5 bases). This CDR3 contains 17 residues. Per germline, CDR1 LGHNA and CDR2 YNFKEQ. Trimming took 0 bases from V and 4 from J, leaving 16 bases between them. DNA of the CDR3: TGTGCCAGCAGCCAAGACACCGGGGGACGGGCGGGAAACACCATATATTTT. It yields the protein CASSQDTGGRAGNTIYF.

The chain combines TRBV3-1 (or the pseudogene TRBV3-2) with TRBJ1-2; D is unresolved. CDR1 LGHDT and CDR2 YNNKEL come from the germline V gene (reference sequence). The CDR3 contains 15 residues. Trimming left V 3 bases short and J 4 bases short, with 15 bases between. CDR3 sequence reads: CASSQNGLGLYGYTF. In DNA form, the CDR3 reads TGTGCCAGCAGCCAGAACGGGTTGGGCCTCTATGGCTACACCTTC.

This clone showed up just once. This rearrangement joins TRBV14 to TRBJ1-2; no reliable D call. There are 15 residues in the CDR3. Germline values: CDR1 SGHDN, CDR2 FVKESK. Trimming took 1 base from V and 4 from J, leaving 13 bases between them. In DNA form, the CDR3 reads TGTGCCAGCAGCCAAGCCGCCGGGAGCAGCTATGGCTACACCTTC. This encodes CASSQAAGSSYGYTF.

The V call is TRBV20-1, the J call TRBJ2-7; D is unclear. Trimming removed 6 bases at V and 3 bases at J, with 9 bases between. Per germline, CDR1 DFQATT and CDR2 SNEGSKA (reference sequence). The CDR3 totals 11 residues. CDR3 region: CSALLGYEQYF. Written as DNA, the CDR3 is TGCAGTGCCCTGCTGGGCTACGAGCAGTACTTC.

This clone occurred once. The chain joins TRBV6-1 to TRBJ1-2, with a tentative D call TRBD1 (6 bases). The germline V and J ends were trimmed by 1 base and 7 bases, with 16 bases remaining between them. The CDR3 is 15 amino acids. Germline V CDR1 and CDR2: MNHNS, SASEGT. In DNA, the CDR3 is TGTGCCAGCAGTGAAGACAGGGTGGTTGTAGGTGGCTACACCTTC. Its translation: CASSEDRVVVGGYTF.

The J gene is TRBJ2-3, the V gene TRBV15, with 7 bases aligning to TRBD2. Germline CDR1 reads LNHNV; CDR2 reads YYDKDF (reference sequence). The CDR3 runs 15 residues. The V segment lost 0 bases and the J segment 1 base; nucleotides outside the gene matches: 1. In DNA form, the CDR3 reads TGTGCCACCAGCAGAGATCGGGGGGGCACAGATACGCAGTATTTT. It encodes CATSRDRGGTDTQYF.

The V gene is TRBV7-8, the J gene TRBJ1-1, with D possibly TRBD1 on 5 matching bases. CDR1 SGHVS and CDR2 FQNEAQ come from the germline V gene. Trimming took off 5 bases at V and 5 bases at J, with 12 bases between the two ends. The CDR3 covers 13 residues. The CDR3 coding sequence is TGTGCCAGCAGCCGGGACGGGAGGACTGAAGCTTTCTTT. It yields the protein CASSRDGRTEAFF. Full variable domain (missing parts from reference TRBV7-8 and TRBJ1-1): GAGVSQSPRYKVAKRGQDVALRCDPISGHVSLFWYQQALGQGPEFLTYFQNEAQLDKSGLPSDRFFAERPEGSVSTLKIQRTQQEDSAVYLCASSRDGRTEAFFGQGTRLTVV.

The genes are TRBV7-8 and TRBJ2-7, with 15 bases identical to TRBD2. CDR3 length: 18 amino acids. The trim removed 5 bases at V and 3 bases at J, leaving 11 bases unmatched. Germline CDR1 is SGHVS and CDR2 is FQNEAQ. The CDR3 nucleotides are TGTGCCAGCAGCCCGCCTGGACTAGCGGGGGGGCACTACTACGAGCAGTACTTC. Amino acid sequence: CASSPPGLAGGHYYEQYF.

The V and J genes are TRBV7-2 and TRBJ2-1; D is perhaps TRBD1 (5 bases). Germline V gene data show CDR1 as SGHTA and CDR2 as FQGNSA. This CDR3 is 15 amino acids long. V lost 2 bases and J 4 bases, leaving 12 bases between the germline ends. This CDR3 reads CASSLRQGLYNEQFF. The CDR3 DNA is TGTGCCAGCAGCTTAAGGCAGGGTTTGTACAATGAGCAGTTCTTC.

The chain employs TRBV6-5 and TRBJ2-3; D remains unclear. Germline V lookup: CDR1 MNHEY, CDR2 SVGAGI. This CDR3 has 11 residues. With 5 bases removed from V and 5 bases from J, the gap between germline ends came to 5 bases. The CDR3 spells CASSLKDTQYF. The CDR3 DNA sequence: TGTGCCAGCAGTCTAAAAGATACGCAGTATTTT.

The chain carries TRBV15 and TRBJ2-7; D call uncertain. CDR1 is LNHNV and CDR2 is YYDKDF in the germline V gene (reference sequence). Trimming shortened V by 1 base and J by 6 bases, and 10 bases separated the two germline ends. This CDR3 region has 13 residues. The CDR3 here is CATSRARFSEQYF. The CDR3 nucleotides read TGTGCCACCAGCAGAGCGCGGTTTAGCGAGCAGTACTTC.

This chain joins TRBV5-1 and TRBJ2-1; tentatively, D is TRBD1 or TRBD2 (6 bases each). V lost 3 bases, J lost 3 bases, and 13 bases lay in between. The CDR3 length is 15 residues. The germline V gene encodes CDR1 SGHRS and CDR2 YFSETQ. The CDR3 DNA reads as TGCGCCAGCAGCTCTAATAGGGGGGTCTACAATGAGCAGTTCTTC. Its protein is CASSSNRGVYNEQFF. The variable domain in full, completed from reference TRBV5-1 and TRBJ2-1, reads KAGVTQTPRYLIKTRGQQVTLSCSPISGHRSVSWYQQTPGQGLQFLFEYFSETQRNKGNFPGRFSGRQFSNSRSEMNVSTLELGDSALYLCASSSNRGVYNEQFFGPGTRLTVL.

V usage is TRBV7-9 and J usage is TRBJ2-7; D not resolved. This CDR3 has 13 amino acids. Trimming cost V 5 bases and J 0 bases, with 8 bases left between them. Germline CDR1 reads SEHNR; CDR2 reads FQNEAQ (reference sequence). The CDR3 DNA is TGTGCCAGCAGCCCAGATTTCTCCTACGAGCAGTACTTC. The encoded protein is CASSPDFSYEQYF.

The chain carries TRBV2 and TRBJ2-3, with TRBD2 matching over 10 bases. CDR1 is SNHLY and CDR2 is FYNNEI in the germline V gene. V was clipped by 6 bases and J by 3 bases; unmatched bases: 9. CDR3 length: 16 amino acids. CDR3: CASRRSSGGSTDTQYF. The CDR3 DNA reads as TGTGCCAGCAGAAGAAGTAGCGGGGGGTCTACAGATACGCAGTATTTT. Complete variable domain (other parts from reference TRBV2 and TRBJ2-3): EPEVTQTPSHQVTQMGQEVILRCVPISNHLYFYWYRQILGQKVEFLVSFYNNEISEKSEIFDDQFSVERPDGSNFTLKIRSTKLEDSAMYFCASRRSSGGSTDTQYFGPGTRLTVL.